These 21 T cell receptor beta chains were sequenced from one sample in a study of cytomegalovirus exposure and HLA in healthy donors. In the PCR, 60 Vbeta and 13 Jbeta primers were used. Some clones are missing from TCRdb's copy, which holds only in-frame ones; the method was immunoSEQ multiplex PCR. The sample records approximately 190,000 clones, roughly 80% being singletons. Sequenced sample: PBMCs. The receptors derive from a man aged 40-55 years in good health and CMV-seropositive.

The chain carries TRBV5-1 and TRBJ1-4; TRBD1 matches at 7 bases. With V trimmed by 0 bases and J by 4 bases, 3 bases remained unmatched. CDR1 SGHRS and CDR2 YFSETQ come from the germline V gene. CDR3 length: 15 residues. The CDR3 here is CASSLVRGLNEKLFF. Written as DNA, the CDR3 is TGCGCCAGCAGCTTGGTGAGGGGGCTTAATGAAAAACTGTTTTTT.

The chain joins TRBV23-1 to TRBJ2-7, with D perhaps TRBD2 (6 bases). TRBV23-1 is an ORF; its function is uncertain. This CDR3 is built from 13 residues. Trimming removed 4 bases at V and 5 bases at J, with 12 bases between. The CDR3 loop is CASSPPWGDEQYF. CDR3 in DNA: TGCGCCAGCAGTCCCCCGTGGGGGGACGAGCAGTACTTC.

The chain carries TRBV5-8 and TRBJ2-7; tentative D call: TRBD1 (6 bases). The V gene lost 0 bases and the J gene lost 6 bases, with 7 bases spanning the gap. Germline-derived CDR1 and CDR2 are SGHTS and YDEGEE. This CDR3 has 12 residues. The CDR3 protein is CASSLGGPEQYF. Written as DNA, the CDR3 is TGTGCCAGCAGCTTGGGGGGGCCCGAGCAGTACTTC. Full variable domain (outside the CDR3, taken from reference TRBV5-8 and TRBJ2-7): EAGVTQSPTHLIKTRGQQATLRCSPISGHTSVYWYQQALGLGLQFLLWYDEGEERNRGNFPPRFSGRQFPNYSSELNVNALELEDSALYLCASSLGGPEQYFGPGTRLTVT.

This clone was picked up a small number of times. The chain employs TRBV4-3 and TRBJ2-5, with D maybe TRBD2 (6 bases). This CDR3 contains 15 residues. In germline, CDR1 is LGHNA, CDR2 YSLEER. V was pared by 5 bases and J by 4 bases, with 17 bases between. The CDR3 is CASSETRMGPETQYF. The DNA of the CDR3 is TGCGCCAGCAGCGAGACTAGGATGGGTCCAGAGACCCAGTACTTC.

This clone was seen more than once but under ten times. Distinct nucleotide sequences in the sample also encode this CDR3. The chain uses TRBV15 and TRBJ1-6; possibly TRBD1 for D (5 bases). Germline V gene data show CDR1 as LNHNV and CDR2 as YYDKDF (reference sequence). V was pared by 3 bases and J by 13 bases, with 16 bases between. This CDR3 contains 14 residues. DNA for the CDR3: TGTGCCACCAGCAGCCGGACAACGGGTTCCCCCCTCCACTTT. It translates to CATSSRTTGSPLHF.

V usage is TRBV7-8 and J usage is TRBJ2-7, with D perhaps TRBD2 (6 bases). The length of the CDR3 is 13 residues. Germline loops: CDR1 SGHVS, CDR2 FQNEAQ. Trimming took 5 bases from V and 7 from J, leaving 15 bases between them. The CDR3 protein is CASSTTPAGEQYF. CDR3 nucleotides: TGTGCCAGCAGCACTACCCCGGCGGGGGAGCAGTACTTC.

The CDR3 DNA sequence: TGTGCCACTACAACGGGACAGGGGCTGATGTACGAGCAGTACTTC. It translates to CATTTGQGLMYEQYF. The gene calls are TRBV2 and TRBJ2-7, with 10 bases lining up with TRBD1. The CDR3 is 15 amino acids. Germline V gene lookup returns CDR1 SNHLY and CDR2 FYNNEI. The J segment lost 4 bases and the V segment lost 10 bases, leaving 13 bases of the junction unmatched.

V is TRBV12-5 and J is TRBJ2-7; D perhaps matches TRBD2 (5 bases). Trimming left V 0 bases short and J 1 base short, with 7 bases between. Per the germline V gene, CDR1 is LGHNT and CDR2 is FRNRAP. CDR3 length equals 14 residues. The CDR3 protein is CASGLVTGSYEQYF. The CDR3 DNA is TGTGCTAGTGGTTTGGTAACGGGGTCCTACGAGCAGTACTTC.

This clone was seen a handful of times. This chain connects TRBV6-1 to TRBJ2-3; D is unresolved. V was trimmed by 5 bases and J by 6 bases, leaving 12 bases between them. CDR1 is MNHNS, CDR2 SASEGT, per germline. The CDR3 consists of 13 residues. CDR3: CASSPGPGDTQYF. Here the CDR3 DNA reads TGTGCCAGCAGTCCCGGCCCCGGGGATACGCAGTATTTT.

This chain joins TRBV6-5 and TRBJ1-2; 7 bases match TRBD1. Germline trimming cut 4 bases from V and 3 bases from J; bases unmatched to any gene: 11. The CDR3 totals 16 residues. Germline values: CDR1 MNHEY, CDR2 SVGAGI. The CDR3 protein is CASSSPHRGRHYGYTF. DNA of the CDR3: TGTGCCAGCAGTTCCCCCCACAGGGGAAGGCACTATGGCTACACCTTC.

The CDR3 coding sequence is TGTGCCAGCAGCCCTGGTCCAGCGGGGGGGCGAGGCAAAAACATTCAGTACTTC. Translated: CASSPGPAGGRGKNIQYF. This chain links TRBV7-6 with TRBJ2-4, with 10 bases that match TRBD2. The CDR3 sequence is 18 residues long. J gave up 3 bases and V 5 bases, and 13 bases lay outside the gene matches. Germline V lookup: CDR1 SGHVS, CDR2 FNYEAQ.

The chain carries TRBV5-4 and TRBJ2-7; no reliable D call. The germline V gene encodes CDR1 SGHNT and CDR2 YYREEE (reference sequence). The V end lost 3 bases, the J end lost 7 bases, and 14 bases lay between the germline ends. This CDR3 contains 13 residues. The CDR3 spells CASSSPLSREQYF. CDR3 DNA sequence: TGTGCCAGCAGCTCCCCCCTCTCGAGGGAGCAGTACTTC.

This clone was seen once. This CDR3 is CASSFGQGQETQYF. The DNA for the CDR3 is TGTGCCAGCAGCTTTGGACAGGGCCAAGAGACCCAGTACTTC. V gene TRBV5-6 combines with J gene TRBJ2-5, with 8 bases identical to TRBD1. In germline, CDR1 is SGHDT, CDR2 YYEEEE. V gave up 2 bases and J gave up 1 base; unmatched junction bases: 1. This CDR3 is 14 amino acids long.

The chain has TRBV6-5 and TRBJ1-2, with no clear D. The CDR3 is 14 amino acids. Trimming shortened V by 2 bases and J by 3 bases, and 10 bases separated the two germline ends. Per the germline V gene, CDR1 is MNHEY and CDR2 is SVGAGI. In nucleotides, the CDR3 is TGTGCCAGCAGTTACCCCCAGCGGTACTATGGCTACACCTTC. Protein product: CASSYPQRYYGYTF.

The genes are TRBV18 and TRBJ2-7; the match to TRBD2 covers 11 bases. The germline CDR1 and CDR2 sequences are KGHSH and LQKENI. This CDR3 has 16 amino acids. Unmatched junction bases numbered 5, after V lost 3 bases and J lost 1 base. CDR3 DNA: TGTGCCAGCTCACCGATTTCTAGCGGGGGGTCCTACGAGCAGTACTTC. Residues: CASSPISSGGSYEQYF.

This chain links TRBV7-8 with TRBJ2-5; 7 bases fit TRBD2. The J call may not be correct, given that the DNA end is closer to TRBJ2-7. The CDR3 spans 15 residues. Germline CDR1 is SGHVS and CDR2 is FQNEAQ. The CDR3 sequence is CASRVREGLSYEQYF. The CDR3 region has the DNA TGTGCCAGCAGAGTGAGGGAGGGACTTTCCTACGAGCAGTACTTC.

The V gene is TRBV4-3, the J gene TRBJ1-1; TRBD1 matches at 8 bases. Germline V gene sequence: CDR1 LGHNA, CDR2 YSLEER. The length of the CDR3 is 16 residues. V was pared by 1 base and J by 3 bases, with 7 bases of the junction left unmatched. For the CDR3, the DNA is TGCGCCAGCAGCCAAGTTCGGACAGGGAAGGACACTGAAGCTTTCTTT. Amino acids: CASSQVRTGKDTEAFF.

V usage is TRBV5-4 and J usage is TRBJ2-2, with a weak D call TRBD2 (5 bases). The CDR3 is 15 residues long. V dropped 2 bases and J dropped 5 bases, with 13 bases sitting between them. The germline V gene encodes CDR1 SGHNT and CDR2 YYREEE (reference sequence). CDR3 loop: CASSFVRGSTGELFF. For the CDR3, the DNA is TGTGCCAGCAGCTTTGTTCGGGGAAGTACCGGGGAGCTGTTTTTT.

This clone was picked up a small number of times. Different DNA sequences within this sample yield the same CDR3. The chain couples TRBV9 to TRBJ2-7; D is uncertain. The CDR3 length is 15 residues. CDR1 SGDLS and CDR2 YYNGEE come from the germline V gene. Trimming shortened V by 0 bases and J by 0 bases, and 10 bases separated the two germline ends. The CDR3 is CASSVGQASSYEQYF. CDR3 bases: TGTGCCAGCAGCGTAGGGCAGGCAAGCTCCTACGAGCAGTACTTC. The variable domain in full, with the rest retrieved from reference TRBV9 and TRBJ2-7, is DSGVTQTPKHLITATGQRVTLRCSPRSGDLSVYWYQQSLDQGLQFLIQYYNGEERAKGNILERFSAQQFPDLHSELNLSSLELGDSALYFCASSVGQASSYEQYFGPGTRLTVT.

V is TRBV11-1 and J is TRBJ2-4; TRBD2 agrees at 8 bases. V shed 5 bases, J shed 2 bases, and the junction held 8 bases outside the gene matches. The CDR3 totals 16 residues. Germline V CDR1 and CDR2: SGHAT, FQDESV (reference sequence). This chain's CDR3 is CASSQWSGGPKNIQYF. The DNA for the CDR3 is TGTGCCAGCAGCCAATGGAGCGGGGGCCCCAAAAACATTCAGTACTTC.

The CDR3 DNA is TGCAGCGTGGACGGTGCGGGCACTGAAGCTTTCTTT. Translated, it gives CSVDGAGTEAFF. The V call is TRBV29-1, the J call TRBJ1-1; D is unresolved. The CDR3 is made up of 12 amino acids. Germline CDR1 reads SQVTM; CDR2 reads ANQGSEA. Between the trimmed V and J ends, which lost 6 bases and 4 bases, there was a span of 12 bases.